The text below deals with one TCR beta chain. The germline gives CDR1 LNHNV, CDR2 YYDKDF (reference sequence). J gave up 5 bases and V 5 bases, and 15 bases lay outside the gene matches. The CDR3 consists of 17 residues. TCRdb's table, derived via immunoSEQ multiplex PCR, lists solely in-frame clones and lacks some. The data show hundreds of thousands of clones, approximately 80% seen once. This sample is drawn from a study of shared T cell receptors in the human thymus. This sample was shared with a second study, whose subject was human thymus T cells. That study reports: Thymic and blood repertoires seemed to show skewed V and J gene use.

This chain connects TRBV15 to TRBJ2-1, with 7 nucleotides matching TRBD2. The sample comprised thymocytes. The sequence was obtained from a boy less than two years old with a congenital heart defect. CDR3 coding DNA: TGTGCCACCAGCCGTCCCCGGGGGGTGCGGCGGAACAATGAGCAGTTCTTC. Protein sequence: CATSRPRGVRRNNEQFF.